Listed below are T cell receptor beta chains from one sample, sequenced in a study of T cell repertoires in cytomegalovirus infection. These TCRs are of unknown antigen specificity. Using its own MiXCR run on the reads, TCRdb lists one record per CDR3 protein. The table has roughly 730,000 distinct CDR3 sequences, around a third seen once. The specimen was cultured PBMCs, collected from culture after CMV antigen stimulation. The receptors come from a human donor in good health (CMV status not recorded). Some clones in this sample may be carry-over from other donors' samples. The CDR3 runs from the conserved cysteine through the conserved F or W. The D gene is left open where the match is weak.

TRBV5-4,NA,CASSPSGTAETGELFF
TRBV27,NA,CASYRNSYEQYF
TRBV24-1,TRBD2,CATSGLRETSTDTQYF
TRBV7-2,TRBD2,CASSFARGGWGNEQFF
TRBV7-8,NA,CASSQRTVPSTDTQYF
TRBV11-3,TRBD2,CASSLSGGAAEQFF
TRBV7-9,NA,CASSLVPGLYGYTF
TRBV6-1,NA,CASSEDGQGWTEAFF
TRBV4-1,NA,CASSQEIPDGYTF
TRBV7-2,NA,CASSLASRQSSYNEQFF
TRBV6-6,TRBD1,CASSWDRESTDTQYF
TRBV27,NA,CASSPLGGDRYEQYF
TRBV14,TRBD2,CASSPPGGVLHEQYF
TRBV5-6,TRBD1,CASSQTGTDTQYF
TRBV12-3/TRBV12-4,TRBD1,CASSFGPDREETQYF
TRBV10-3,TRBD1,CAIRTGTGGYGYTF
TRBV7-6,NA,CASSSLRGGVLTDTQYF
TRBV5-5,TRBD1,CASSPGTASNEKLFF
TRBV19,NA,CASSPGSRIQYF
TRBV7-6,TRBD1,CASIISEAGGSEQYF
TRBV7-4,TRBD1,CASSLRWGQGGDEQFF
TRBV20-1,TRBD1,CSARQGADSPLHF
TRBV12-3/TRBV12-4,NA,CASSLAFGYAETQYF
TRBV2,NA,CASSRDPMADSPLHF
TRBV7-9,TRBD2,CASSPRASGGETQYF
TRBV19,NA,CASSMGTLRGTNYGYTF